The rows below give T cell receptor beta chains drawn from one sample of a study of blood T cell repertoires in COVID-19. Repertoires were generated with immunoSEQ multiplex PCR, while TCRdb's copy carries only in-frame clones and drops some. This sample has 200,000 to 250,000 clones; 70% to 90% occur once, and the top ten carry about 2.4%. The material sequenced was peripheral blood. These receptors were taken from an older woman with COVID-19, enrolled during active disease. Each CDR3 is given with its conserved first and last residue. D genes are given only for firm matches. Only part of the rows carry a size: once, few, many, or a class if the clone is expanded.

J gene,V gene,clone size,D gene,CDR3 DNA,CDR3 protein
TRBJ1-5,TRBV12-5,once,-,TGTGCTAGTGGTTTGGTACCAGGGCCCAAACTACCTAAACATTTT,CASGLVPGPKLPKHF
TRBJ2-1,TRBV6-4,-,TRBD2,TGTGCCAGCAGTCGGACTAGCGGGGGGGTCAATGAGCAGTTCTTC,CASSRTSGGVNEQFF
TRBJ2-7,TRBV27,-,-,TGTGCCAGCAGGGGAGCCTACGAGCAGTACTTC,CASRGAYEQYF
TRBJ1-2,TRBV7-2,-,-,TGTGCCAGCAGGGGAGGGACGTCGGCGAGGTATGGCTACACCTTC,CASRGGTSARYGYTF
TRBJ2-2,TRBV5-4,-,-,TGTGCCAGCAGCTTGGATCGGACCGGGGAGCTGTTTTTT,CASSLDRTGELFF
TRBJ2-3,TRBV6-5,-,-,TGTGCCAGCAGCCCCTGGGGCGATACGCAGTATTTT,CASSPWGDTQYF
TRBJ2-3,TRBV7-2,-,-,TGTGCCAGCAGCGCTGGACTAAACACAGATACGCAGTATTTT,CASSAGLNTDTQYF
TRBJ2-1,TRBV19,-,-,TGTGCCAGTAGTCCCTACGGGGAATACAATGAGCAGTTCTTC,CASSPYGEYNEQFF
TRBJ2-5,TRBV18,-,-,TGTGCCAGCTCACCTTGGGACACACAAGAGACCCAGTACTTC,CASSPWDTQETQYF
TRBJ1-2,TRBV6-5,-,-,TGTGCCAGCAGTTACTCGCAGGGGAACTATGGCTACACCTTC,CASSYSQGNYGYTF
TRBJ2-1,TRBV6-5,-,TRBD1,TGTGCCAGCAGAGGGGGACAGTATCGAGTCAATGAGCAGTTCTTC,CASRGGQYRVNEQFF
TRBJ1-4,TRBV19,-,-,TGTGCCAGTAGTATTGACCGAGGGGGAAAACTGTTTTTT,CASSIDRGGKLFF
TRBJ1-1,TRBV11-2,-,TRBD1,TGTGCCAGCAGCTTAGATAGGGGCAGGGGGACTGAAGCTTTCTTT,CASSLDRGRGTEAFF
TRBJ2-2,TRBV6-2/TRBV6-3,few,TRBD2,TGTGCCAGCAGTTACACGCGGGGGGCGAACACCGGGGAGCTGTTTTTT,CASSYTRGANTGELFF
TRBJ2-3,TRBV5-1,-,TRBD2,TGCGCCAGCAGCACCGGACTAGCGGGAGTCGGGGATACGCAGTATTTT,CASSTGLAGVGDTQYF
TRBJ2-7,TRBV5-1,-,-,TGCGCCAGCAGCTTGGCCGGGACTCTAGGGGCGGACGAGCAGTACTTC,CASSLAGTLGADEQYF
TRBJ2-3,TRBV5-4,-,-,TGTGCCAGCAGCTTGGGCCCGGGTGCCGGTGATACGCAGTATTTT,CASSLGPGAGDTQYF
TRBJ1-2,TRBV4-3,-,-,TGCGCCAGCAGCCAAGATTCTGGCAGGGGCTACACCTTC,CASSQDSGRGYTF
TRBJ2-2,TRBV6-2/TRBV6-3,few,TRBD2,TGTGCCAGCAGTCCCCGGACTAGCGGGAGAAACACCGGGGAGCTGTTTTTT,CASSPRTSGRNTGELFF
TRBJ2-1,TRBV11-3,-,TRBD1,TGTGCCAGCAGCAGCTTCAGGACAGGGTCCTACAATGAGCAGTTCTTC,CASSSFRTGSYNEQFF
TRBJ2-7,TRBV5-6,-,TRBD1,TGTGCCAGTAGGGCCGGGACAGGGGATTGGTACGAGCAGTACTTC,CASRAGTGDWYEQYF
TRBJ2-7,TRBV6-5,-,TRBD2,TGTGCCAGCAGTTACGGCTGGGTAGCGGGAGTCGAGCAGTACTTC,CASSYGWVAGVEQYF
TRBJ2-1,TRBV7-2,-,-,TGTGCCAGCATCGAGGGGGACGTGTCCTACAATGAGCAGTTCTTC,CASIEGDVSYNEQFF
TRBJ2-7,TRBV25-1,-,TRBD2,TGTGCCAGCAGCGCCCTAGGGGAGGGAACACCCTCCTACGAGCAGTACTTC,CASSALGEGTPSYEQYF
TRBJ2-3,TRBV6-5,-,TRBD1,TGTGCCAGCAGTCGGACAGGCGGGGATACGCAGTATTTT,CASSRTGGDTQYF
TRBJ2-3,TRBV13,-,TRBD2,TGTGCCAGCAGCCCCCGGGTAAGCGGGGAAACGCTGAGCACAGATACGCAGTATTTT,CASSPRVSGETLSTDTQYF
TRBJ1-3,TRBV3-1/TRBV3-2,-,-,TGTGCCAGCAGCCAACTTTCCGGAAACACCATATATTTT,CASSQLSGNTIYF
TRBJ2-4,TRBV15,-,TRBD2,TGTGCCACCAGCAGAGATCGGAGCGGGGGGATAAACATTCAGTACTTC,CATSRDRSGGINIQYF
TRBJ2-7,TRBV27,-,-,TGTGCCAGCAGGTCGGGCAGGGGAGATTATATAGGCGGGAGAGGATACGAGCAGTACTTC,CASRSGRGDYIGGRGYEQYF
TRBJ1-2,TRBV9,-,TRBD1,TGTGCCAGCAGCAAGGGACAGAATAGCAACTATGGCTACACCTTC,CASSKGQNSNYGYTF
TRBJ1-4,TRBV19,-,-,TGTGCCAGTAGTATAGATATCACCTGGGAGGAAAAACTGTTTTTT,CASSIDITWEEKLFF
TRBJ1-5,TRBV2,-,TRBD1,TGTGCCAGTTCCGGGACAGTCGGGACTCAGCCCCAGCATTTT,CASSGTVGTQPQHF
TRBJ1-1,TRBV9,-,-,TGTGCCAGCAGCGTAGATTTGTGGGGAGTCCCCAACACTGAAGCTTTCTTT,CASSVDLWGVPNTEAFF
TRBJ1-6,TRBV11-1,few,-,TGTGCCAGCAGCCTCGGGTTACTTAATTCACCCCTCCACTTT,CASSLGLLNSPLHF
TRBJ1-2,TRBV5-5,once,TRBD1,TGTGCCAGCAGGCCGACAGGGGGCGACTATGGCTACACCTTC,CASRPTGGDYGYTF
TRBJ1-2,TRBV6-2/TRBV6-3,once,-,TGTGCCAGCAGTTTGCTTAACATGGTCTATGGCTACACCTTC,CASSLLNMVYGYTF
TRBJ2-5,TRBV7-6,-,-,TGTGCCAGCAGCTTAAGAAGCGGTCCAGAGACCCAGTACTTC,CASSLRSGPETQYF
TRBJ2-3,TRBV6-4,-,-,TGTGCCAGCAGTGACGGGACAACAGATACGCAGTATTTT,CASSDGTTDTQYF
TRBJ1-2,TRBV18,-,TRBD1,TGTGCCAGCTCACCATCAGGGGGCTATCGAGGCTACACCTTC,CASSPSGGYRGYTF
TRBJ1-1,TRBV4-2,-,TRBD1,TGTGCCAGCAGCCAATCTTCGGACAGGGCGTTGAACACTGAAGCTTTCTTT,CASSQSSDRALNTEAFF
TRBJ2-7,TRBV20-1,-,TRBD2,TGCAGTGCTAGTAGTTTCGCCCGGGGCTCTAGCGGGGGGTACGAGCAGTACTTC,CSASSFARGSSGGYEQYF
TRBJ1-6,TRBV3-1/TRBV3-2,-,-,TGTGCCAGCAGCCAAGGGCGGCAAAGCTCCTATAATTCACCCCTCCACTTT,CASSQGRQSSYNSPLHF
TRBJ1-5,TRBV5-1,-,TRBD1,TGCGCCAGCAGCTTGGCCGGGACAGAGAATCAGCCCCAGCATTTT,CASSLAGTENQPQHF
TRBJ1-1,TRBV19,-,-,TGTGCCTCTAAGGATACAGGGTCCATGAACACTGAAGCTTTCTTT,CASKDTGSMNTEAFF
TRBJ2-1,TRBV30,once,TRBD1,TGTGCCTGGAGTCCCCATAGGGGGCCCTACAATGAGCAGTTCTTC,CAWSPHRGPYNEQFF
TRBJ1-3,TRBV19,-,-,TGTGCCAGTAGTGTACAGAACTCTGGAAACACCATATATTTT,CASSVQNSGNTIYF
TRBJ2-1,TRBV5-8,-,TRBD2,TGTGCCAGCAGCCTACTCCGAGCGGGGGGGCTTTCCCATGAGCAGTTCTTC,CASSLLRAGGLSHEQFF
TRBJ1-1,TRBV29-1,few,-,TGCAGCGTATGGGAGGGCTACACTGAAGCTTTCTTT,CSVWEGYTEAFF
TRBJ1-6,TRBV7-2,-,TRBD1,TGTGCCAGCAGCTCCAGGGGGCGCGGTTCACCCCTCCACTTT,CASSSRGRGSPLHF
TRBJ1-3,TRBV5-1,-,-,TGCGCCAGCGGCACAGGGATCTCTGGAAACACCATATATTTT,CASGTGISGNTIYF
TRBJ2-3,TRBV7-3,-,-,TGTGCCAGCAGCATCACAGGGTATTGGGCAGATACGCAGTATTTT,CASSITGYWADTQYF